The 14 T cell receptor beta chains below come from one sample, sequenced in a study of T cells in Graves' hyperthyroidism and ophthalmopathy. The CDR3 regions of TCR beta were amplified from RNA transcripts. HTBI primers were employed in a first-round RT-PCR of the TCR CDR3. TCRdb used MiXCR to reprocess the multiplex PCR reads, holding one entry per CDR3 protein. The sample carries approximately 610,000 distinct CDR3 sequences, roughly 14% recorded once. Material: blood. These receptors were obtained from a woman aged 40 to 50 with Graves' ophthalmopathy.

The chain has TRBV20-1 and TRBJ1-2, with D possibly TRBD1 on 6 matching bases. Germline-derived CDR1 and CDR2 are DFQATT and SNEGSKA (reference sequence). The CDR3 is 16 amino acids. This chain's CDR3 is CIRPVSKTGGLYGYTF. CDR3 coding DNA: TGCATTCGCCCCGTGTCCAAGACAGGCGGCCTTTATGGCTACACCTTC.

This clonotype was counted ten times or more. CDR3 loop: CASSLDRTDGNTIYF. As DNA, the CDR3 is TGTGCCAGCAGCTTAGACCGGACAGACGGAAACACCATATATTTT. The chain is built from TRBV11-2 and TRBJ1-3, with D possibly matching TRBD1 (6 bases). The germline CDR1 and CDR2 sequences are SGHAT and FQNNGV. The CDR3 totals 15 residues. The ends were cut back, 0 bases at V and 4 bases at J, with 10 bases in the middle.

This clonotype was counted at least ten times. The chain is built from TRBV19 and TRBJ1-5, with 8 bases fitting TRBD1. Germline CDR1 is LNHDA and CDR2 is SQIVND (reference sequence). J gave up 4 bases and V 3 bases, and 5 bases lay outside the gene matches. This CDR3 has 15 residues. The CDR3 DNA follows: TGTGCCAGTAGTATTCAGGGGGCAGGTAATCAGCCCCAGCATTTT. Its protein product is CASSIQGAGNQPQHF. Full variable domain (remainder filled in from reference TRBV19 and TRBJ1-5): DGGITQSPKYLFRKEGQNVTLSCEQNLNHDAMYWYRQDPGQGLRLIYYSQIVNDFQKGDIAEGYSVSREKKESFPLTVTSAQKNPTAFYLCASSIQGAGNQPQHFGDGTRLSIL.

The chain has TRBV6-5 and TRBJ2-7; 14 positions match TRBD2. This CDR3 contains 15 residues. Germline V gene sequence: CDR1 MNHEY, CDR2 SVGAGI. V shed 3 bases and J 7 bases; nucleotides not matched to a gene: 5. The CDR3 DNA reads TGTGCCAGCAGTTATCGGGGACTAGCGGGAGATGAGCAGTACTTC. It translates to CASSYRGLAGDEQYF.

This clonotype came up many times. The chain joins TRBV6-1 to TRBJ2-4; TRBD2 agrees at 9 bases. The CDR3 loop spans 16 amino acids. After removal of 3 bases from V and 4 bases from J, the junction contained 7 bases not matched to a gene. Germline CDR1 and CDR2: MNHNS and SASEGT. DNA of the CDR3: TGTGCCAGCAGTGACCGAGCGGGAGGTCCTAAAAACATTCAGTACTTC. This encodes CASSDRAGGPKNIQYF.

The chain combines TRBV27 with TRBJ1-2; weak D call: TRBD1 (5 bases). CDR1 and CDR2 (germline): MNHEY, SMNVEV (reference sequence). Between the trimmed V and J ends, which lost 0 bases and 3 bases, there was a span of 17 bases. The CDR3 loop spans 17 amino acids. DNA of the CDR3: TGTGCCAGCAGTTTATCACCGCAGGGATCGGCTGACTATGGCTACACCTTC. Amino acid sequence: CASSLSPQGSADYGYTF.

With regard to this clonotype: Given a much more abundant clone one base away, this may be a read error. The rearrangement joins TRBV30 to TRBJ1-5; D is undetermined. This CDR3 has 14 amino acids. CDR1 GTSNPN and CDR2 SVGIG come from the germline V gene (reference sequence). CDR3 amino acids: CAWSAGIGDQHQHF. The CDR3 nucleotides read TGTGCCTGGAGTGCGGGGATAGGAGATCAGCACCAGCATTTT.

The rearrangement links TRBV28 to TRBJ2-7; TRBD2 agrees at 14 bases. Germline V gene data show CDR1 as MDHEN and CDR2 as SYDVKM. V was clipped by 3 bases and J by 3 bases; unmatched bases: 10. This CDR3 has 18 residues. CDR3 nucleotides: TGTGCCAGCAGTTTTGTTGGACTAGCGGGAGGTTTGGGCTACGAGCAGTACTTC. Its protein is CASSFVGLAGGLGYEQYF.

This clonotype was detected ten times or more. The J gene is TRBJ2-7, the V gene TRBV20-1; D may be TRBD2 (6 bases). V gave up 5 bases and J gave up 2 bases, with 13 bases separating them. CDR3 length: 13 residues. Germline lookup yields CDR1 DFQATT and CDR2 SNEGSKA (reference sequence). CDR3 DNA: TGCAGTGCTGAACGGGAGACCACCTACGAGCAGTACTTC. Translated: CSAERETTYEQYF.

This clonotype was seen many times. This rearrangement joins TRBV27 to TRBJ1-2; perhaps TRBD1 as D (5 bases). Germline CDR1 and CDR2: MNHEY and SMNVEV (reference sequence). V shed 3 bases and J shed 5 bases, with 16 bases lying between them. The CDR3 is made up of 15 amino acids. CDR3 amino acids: CASSFGTRGEYGYTF. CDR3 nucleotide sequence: TGTGCCAGCAGTTTCGGGACCCGGGGGGAATATGGCTACACCTTC.

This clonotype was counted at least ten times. In nucleotides, the CDR3 is TGTGCCAGCAGCGCTGTAGCGGGACAGGGTGAGCAGTACTTC. As protein: CASSAVAGQGEQYF. V and J are TRBV9 and TRBJ2-7; perhaps TRBD1 as D (9 bases). CDR1 SGDLS and CDR2 YYNGEE come from the germline V gene. The CDR3 sequence is 14 residues long. V lost 3 bases to trimming and J lost 7 bases, with 17 bases between them.

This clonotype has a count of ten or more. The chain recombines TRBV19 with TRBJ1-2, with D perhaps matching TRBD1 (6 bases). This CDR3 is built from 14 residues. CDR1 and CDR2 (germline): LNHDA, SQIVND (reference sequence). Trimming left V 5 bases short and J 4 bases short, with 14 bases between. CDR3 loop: CASSPQGNGYGYTF. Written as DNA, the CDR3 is TGTGCCAGTAGTCCCCAGGGGAACGGCTATGGCTACACCTTC.

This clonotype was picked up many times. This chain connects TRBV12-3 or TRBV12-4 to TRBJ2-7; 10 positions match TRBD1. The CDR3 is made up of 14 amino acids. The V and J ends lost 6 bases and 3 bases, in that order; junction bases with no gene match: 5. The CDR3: CASSPGTGVYEQYF. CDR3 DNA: TGTGCCAGCAGCCCCGGGACAGGGGTCTACGAGCAGTACTTC.

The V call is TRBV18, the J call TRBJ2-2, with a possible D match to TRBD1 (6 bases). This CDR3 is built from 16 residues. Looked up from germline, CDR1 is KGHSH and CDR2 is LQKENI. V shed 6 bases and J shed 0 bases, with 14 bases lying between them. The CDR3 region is CASSVQGIPNTGELFF. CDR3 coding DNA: TGTGCCAGCTCCGTCCAGGGGATCCCGAACACCGGGGAGCTGTTTTTT. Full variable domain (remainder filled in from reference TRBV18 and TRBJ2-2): NAGVMQNPRHLVRRRGQEARLRCSPMKGHSHVYWYRQLPEEGLKFMVYLQKENIIDESGMPKERFSAEFPKEGPSILRIQQVVRGDSAAYFCASSVQGIPNTGELFFGEGSRLTVL.